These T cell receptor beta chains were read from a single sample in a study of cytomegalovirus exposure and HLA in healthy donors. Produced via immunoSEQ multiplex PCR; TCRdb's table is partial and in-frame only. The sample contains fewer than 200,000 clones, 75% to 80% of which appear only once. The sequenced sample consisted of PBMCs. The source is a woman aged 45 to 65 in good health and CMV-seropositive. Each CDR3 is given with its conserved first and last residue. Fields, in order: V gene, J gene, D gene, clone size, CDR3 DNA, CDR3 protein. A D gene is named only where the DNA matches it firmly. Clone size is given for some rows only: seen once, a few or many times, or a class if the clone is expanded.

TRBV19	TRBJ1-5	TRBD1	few	TGTGCCAGTAGTGCAAACCTCAGGGGGCGCGGTCAGCCCCAGCATTTT	CASSANLRGRGQPQHF
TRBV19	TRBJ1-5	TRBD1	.	TGTGCCAGTAGTATCTCGACAGGGTCCCGAAATCAGCCCCAGCATTTT	CASSISTGSRNQPQHF
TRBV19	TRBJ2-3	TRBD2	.	TGTGCCAGTAGTGGAGAACTAGCGGGGGCATCAGATACGCAGTATTTT	CASSGELAGASDTQYF
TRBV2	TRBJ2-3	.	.	TGTGCCAGCAGTTTGGGCTTCACAGATACGCAGTATTTT	CASSLGFTDTQYF
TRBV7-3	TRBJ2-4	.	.	TGTGCCAGCAGCTTATCCAGAGGGTCCAAAAACATTCAGTACTTC	CASSLSRGSKNIQYF
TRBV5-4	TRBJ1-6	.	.	TGTGCCAGCAGCTTGCCACGGGATAATTCACCCCTCCACTTT	CASSLPRDNSPLHF
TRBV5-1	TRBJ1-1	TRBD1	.	TGCGCCAGCAGCTTGGACAGGGGCCTGATGAACACTGAAGCTTTCTTT	CASSLDRGLMNTEAFF
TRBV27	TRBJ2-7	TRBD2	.	TGTGCCAGCAGTTTAGCCCGGGGGGGCGAGCAGTACTTC	CASSLARGGEQYF
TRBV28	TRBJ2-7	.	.	TGTGCCAGCAGTTTAAGGGGGGGAGGGCAGGGCCGTTCCTACGAGCAGTACTTC	CASSLRGGGQGRSYEQYF
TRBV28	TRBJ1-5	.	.	TGTGCCAGCAGTTTAATCGGTGTTCAGCCCCAGCATTTT	CASSLIGVQPQHF
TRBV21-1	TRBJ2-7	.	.	TGTGCCACCCGTCTAACCGGCCGGGAGCCCTACGAGCAGTACTTC	CATRLTGREPYEQYF
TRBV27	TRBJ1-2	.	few	TGTGCCAGCAGTTTAGCTGGGAGCTATGGCTACACCTTC	CASSLAGSYGYTF
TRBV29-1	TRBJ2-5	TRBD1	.	TGCAGCGCAAGACAGGGCTTGAAAGAGACCCAGTACTTC	CSARQGLKETQYF
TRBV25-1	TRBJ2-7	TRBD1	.	TGTGCCGTCAGTAGGACAGGGTCCTACGAGCAGTACTTC	CAVSRTGSYEQYF
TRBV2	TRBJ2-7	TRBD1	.	TGTGCCAGCAGGGGACAGGGTTGGGCCTACGAGCAGTACTTC	CASRGQGWAYEQYF
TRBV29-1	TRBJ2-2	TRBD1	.	TGCAGCGCTAAGACAGGGGTAGGGACCGGGGAGCTGTTTTTT	CSAKTGVGTGELFF
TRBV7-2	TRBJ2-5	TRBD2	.	TGTGCCAGCAGCAACAGCGGGGGGGGCCTAGAGACCCAGTACTTC	CASSNSGGGLETQYF
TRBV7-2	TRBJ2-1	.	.	TGTGCCAGCAGCTTAATAGGGCTAGCTGGTGGTGAGCAGTTCTTC	CASSLIGLAGGEQFF
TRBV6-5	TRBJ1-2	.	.	TGTGCCAGCAGTCTCCCGGGGTTGCGGGGCTACACCTTC	CASSLPGLRGYTF
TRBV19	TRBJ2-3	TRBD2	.	TGTGCCAGTAGTGTAATGAGCGGGGGGGCCTCAGATACGCAGTATTTT	CASSVMSGGASDTQYF
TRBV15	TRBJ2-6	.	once	TGTGCCACCAGCAGAGCCCTAGGCTCTGGGGCCAACGTCCTGACTTTC	CATSRALGSGANVLTF
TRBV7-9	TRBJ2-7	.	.	TGTGCCAGCAGCCACCATCTCCGGGAACCTTTTTCCCAGCAGTACTTC	CASSHHLREPFSQQYF
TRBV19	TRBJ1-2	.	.	TGTGCCAGTAGTAACGATCCAAGCGACTATGGCTACACCTTC	CASSNDPSDYGYTF
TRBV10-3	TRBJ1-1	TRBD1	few	TGTGCCATCAGACAGGGACAGAGTAACACTGAAGCTTTCTTT	CAIRQGQSNTEAFF
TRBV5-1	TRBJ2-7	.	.	TGCGCCAGCAGCTTGGGTCTCGACAGCGCCTACGAGCAGTACTTC	CASSLGLDSAYEQYF
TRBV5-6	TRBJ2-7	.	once	TGTGCCAGCAGCTTGTTCAGCGAGCAGTACTTC	CASSLFSEQYF
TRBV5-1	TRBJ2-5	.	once	TGCGCCAGCAGCTTGATCCCGCAGGGGCGAGAGGAGACCCAGTACTTC	CASSLIPQGREETQYF
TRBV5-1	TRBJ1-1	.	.	TGCGCCAGCAGCTTGGACAGTCCGAACACTGAAGCTTTCTTT	CASSLDSPNTEAFF
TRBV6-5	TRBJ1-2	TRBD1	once	TGTGCCAGCATCGGTCCGGGACAGGCCTATGGCTACACCTTC	CASIGPGQAYGYTF
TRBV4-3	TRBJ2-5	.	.	TGCGCCAGCAGTCATTCCGGGACTCAAGCAGGGACCCAGTACTTC	CASSHSGTQAGTQYF